The 15 T cell receptor beta chains presented below share a single source sample, sequenced in a study of shared clonotypes between healthy human individuals. Naive CD8 cells comprised CD45RO-negative, CCR7-positively selected cells, excluding terminally differentiated effector memory CD45RA+ cells. Profiling relied on immunoSEQ multiplex PCR, and the TCRdb table lists in-frame clones only, not all of them. Of hundreds of thousands of clones in the sample, approximately 92% were seen once. The specimen was naive CD8+ T cells sorted from blood. The receptors were gathered from a man aged 25-40 years in good health.

V is TRBV7-6 and J is TRBJ2-5, with TRBD2 as a possible D gene (7 bases). This CDR3 region has 18 residues. V lost 1 base, J lost 2 bases, and 20 bases lay in between. Germline V gives CDR1 SGHVS, CDR2 FNYEAQ. The CDR3 protein is CASSLVGGGRPLQETQYF. The CDR3 DNA reads as TGTGCCAGCAGCTTAGTAGGGGGGGGCAGGCCCCTTCAAGAGACCCAGTACTTC.

The chain employs TRBV13 and TRBJ2-7, with D unresolved. This CDR3 region has 12 residues. Trimming took off 5 bases at V and 4 bases at J, with 9 bases between the two ends. Germline V CDR1 and CDR2: PRHDT, FYEKMQ (reference sequence). CDR3 loop: CASSADPYEQYF. The CDR3 bases are TGTGCCAGCAGCGCAGACCCTTACGAGCAGTACTTC.

V usage is TRBV10-3 and J usage is TRBJ1-2; D is ambiguous. Germline V gene data show CDR1 as ENHRY and CDR2 as SYGVKD. CDR3 length: 18 residues. The V gene lost 0 bases and the J gene lost 0 bases, with 17 bases spanning the gap. CDR3 in amino acids: CAISESWASRASNYGYTF. CDR3 DNA sequence: TGTGCCATCAGTGAGTCGTGGGCCAGTCGGGCTTCTAACTATGGCTACACCTTC.

V is TRBV11-3 and J is TRBJ2-1; TRBD2 agrees at 9 bases. J was trimmed by 5 bases and V by 5 bases; bases with no gene match: 7. Looked up from germline, CDR1 is SGHNT and CDR2 is YENEEA. CDR3 length: 15 residues. In nucleotides, the CDR3 is TGTGCCAGCAGCCGTAGCGGGAGTGGGGACAATGAGCAGTTCTTC. Translating gives CASSRSGSGDNEQFF.

The CDR3 nucleotides are TGTGCCAGCAGCTTATGGGACAGGGGCGATGAGCAGTTCTTC. It is translated as CASSLWDRGDEQFF. The chain joins TRBV11-3 to TRBJ2-1; 10 bases are shared with TRBD1. Unmatched junction bases numbered 3, after V lost 2 bases and J lost 8 bases. This CDR3 has 14 amino acids. CDR1 and CDR2 from the germline V gene are SGHNT and YENEEA. The complete variable domain, with remaining parts taken from reference TRBV11-3 and TRBJ2-1, reads EAGVVQSPRYKIIEKKQPVAFWCNPISGHNTLYWYLQNLGQGPELLIRYENEEAVDDSQLPKDRFSAERLKGVDSTLKIQPAELGDSAVYLCASSLWDRGDEQFFGPGTRLTVL.

This sequence joins TRBV5-5 and TRBJ2-7; D uncertain. V was cut by 0 bases and J by 2 bases, with 9 bases left in between. Germline V gene sequence: CDR1 SGHKS, CDR2 YYEKEE (reference sequence). The CDR3 runs 14 residues. The CDR3 DNA is TGTGCCAGCAGCTTGGACAACACCCCCTACGAGCAGTACTTC. Protein sequence: CASSLDNTPYEQYF.

The chain is built from TRBV27 and TRBJ2-1; no reliable D call. The CDR3 consists of 14 residues. The germline CDR1 and CDR2 sequences are MNHEY and SMNVEV (reference sequence). Trimming removed 0 bases at V and 2 bases at J, with 5 bases between. In DNA form, the CDR3 reads TGTGCCAGCAGTTTATCGTCCACCTACAATGAGCAGTTCTTC. This translates into CASSLSSTYNEQFF.

This clone was detected only once. The rearrangement joins TRBV5-1 to TRBJ2-1, with D unresolved. The CDR3 sequence is 15 residues long. Germline lookup yields CDR1 SGHRS and CDR2 YFSETQ. V dropped 1 base and J dropped 1 base, with 9 bases sitting between them. The chain's CDR3 is CASSLMGNSYNEQFF. CDR3 DNA: TGCGCCAGCAGCTTGATGGGTAATTCCTACAATGAGCAGTTCTTC.

The chain recombines TRBV6-5 with TRBJ2-3, with D tentatively TRBD2 (6 bases). Germline V gene data show CDR1 as MNHEY and CDR2 as SVGAGI. The V end was cut by 2 bases, the J end by 0 bases, with 9 bases between. The CDR3 totals 15 residues. The CDR3 is CASSYTGTSTDTQYF. DNA of the CDR3: TGTGCCAGCAGTTACACCGGGACTAGCACAGATACGCAGTATTTT.

To note about this clone: In the same sample, other DNA sequences code for this CDR3. The rearrangement uses TRBV27 and TRBJ2-7, with D maybe TRBD1 (6 bases). Per germline, CDR1 MNHEY and CDR2 SMNVEV (reference sequence). V lost 3 bases and J 3 bases, leaving 9 bases between the germline ends. This CDR3 contains 13 residues. The DNA for the CDR3 is TGTGCCAGCAGTTTGACAGGTGACTACGAGCAGTACTTC. This gives the protein CASSLTGDYEQYF.

J is TRBJ2-5 and V is TRBV7-3; D possibly corresponds to TRBD2 (6 bases). Germline CDR1 and CDR2: SGHTA and FQGTGA. The CDR3 runs 13 residues. The V gene lost 2 bases and the J gene lost 5 bases, with 9 bases spanning the gap. For the CDR3, the DNA is TGTGCCAGCAGCTTACGGGAGTGGGAGACCCAGTACTTC. Protein sequence: CASSLREWETQYF.

The chain recombines TRBV18 with TRBJ2-3; D assignment may be TRBD1 or TRBD2 (6 bases each). This CDR3 has 17 amino acids. Deletions cut 3 bases from V and 1 base from J, with 17 bases between. CDR1 and CDR2 (germline): KGHSH, LQKENI. The CDR3 protein is CASSPKVGGRGTDTQYF. The CDR3 region has the DNA TGTGCCAGCTCACCCAAGGTTGGGGGGCGAGGCACAGATACGCAGTATTTT.

As concerns this clone: In the same sample, other DNA sequences code for this CDR3. The rearrangement links TRBV4-1 to TRBJ2-7, with TRBD2 identical over 10 bases. Germline V gives CDR1 MGHRA, CDR2 YSYEKL. The V segment lost 1 base and the J segment 1 base; nucleotides outside the gene matches: 4. This CDR3 has 16 amino acids. The chain's CDR3 is CASSQGPSGSSYEQYF. CDR3 nucleotides: TGCGCCAGCAGCCAAGGCCCTAGCGGGAGTTCCTACGAGCAGTACTTC.

The V gene is TRBV2, the J gene TRBJ2-5; either TRBD1 or TRBD2 may supply D (5 bases each). The CDR3 has 14 residues. With 4 bases removed from V and 4 bases from J, the gap between germline ends came to 13 bases. CDR1 and CDR2 (germline): SNHLY, FYNNEI. This CDR3 is CASSGGDGAETQYF. The CDR3, as DNA: TGTGCCAGCAGTGGAGGAGACGGGGCAGAGACCCAGTACTTC.

The chain joins TRBV2 to TRBJ2-3, with 7 bases that match TRBD1. Trimming removed 8 bases from V and 4 bases from J; junction bases left unmatched: 9. This CDR3 has 14 residues. Per the germline V gene, CDR1 is SNHLY and CDR2 is FYNNEI. The CDR3 here is CASFQGVVPDTQYF. The CDR3 region has the DNA TGTGCCAGCTTTCAGGGGGTGGTACCAGATACGCAGTATTTT.